These 18 T cell receptor beta chains were sequenced from one sample in a study of OX40 agonist ivuxolimab in advanced cancers. Sequencing used immunoSEQ multiplex PCR; TCRdb keeps in-frame clones, though not all of them. The sample lists some 80,000 clones; roughly 90% were seen once. The sample was CD4+ or CD8+ T cells sorted from blood, taken in a trial of the OX40 agonist ivuxolimab. Source of these receptors: an adult with an advanced solid tumor such as melanoma, head and neck, liver or kidney cancer.

This rearrangement joins TRBV5-1 to TRBJ2-3; TRBD1 might be the D (6 bases). Between the trimmed V and J ends, which lost 0 bases and 4 bases, there was a span of 18 bases. The CDR3 is made up of 17 amino acids. Germline V CDR1 and CDR2: SGHRS, YFSETQ. CDR3 nucleotide sequence: TGCGCCAGCAGCTTGGCCGATTTGGGGGCTTGGGCAGATACGCAGTATTTT. Translated, it gives CASSLADLGAWADTQYF.

The chain has TRBV2 and TRBJ2-3; D is ambiguous. The V and J ends lost 3 bases and 6 bases respectively, with 4 bases between them. This CDR3 is built from 11 residues. Germline V lookup: CDR1 SNHLY, CDR2 FYNNEI. The DNA of the CDR3 is TGTGCCAGCAGTGAGGGCGATACGCAGTATTTT. Translation gives CASSEGDTQYF.

The rearrangement uses TRBV6-5 and TRBJ1-1; the D is unclear. Between the trimmed V and J ends, which lost 7 bases and 5 bases, there was a span of 8 bases. The CDR3 has 11 residues. Looked up from germline, CDR1 is MNHEY and CDR2 is SVGAGI. The CDR3 DNA reads TGTGCCAGCATCTACCAAACTGAAGCTTTCTTT. This codes for CASIYQTEAFF.

The V call is TRBV21-1, the J call TRBJ2-2; TRBD1, the table's D call, lacks a check against the DNA. TRBV21-1 is an annotated pseudogene. The CDR3 extends over 13 amino acids. The CDR3 DNA follows: TGTGCCAGCAGGACAGGGGGCACCGGGGAGCTGTTTTTT. It translates to CASRTGGTGELFF.

The chain links TRBV27 to TRBJ1-4, with D possibly matching TRBD1 (6 bases). Trimming left V 5 bases short and J 8 bases short, with 18 bases between. CDR1 is MNHEY and CDR2 is SMNVEV in the germline V gene (reference sequence). CDR3 length: 15 residues. CDR3 bases: TGTGCCAGCAGTCCCTCGGGGGGCGGTGGCGAAAAACTGTTTTTT. Protein: CASSPSGGGGEKLFF. Based on the CDR3 plus reference TRBV27 and TRBJ1-4, the full variable domain is EAQVTQNPRYLITVTGKKLTVTCSQNMNHEYMSWYRQDPGLGLRQIYYSMNVEVTDKGDVPEGYKVSRKEKRNFPLILESPSPNQTSLYFCASSPSGGGGEKLFFGSGTQLSVL.

The count of this clone is one. The V call is TRBV7-6, the J call TRBJ1-3; the D gene is possibly TRBD1 (5 bases). The CDR3 contains 12 residues. Per the germline V gene, CDR1 is SGHVS and CDR2 is FNYEAQ. V lost 5 bases and J lost 11, with 13 bases in between. Here the CDR3 DNA reads TGTGCCAGCAGCCCCATGGGACCCCCCATATATTTT. This translates into CASSPMGPPIYF. The full variable domain, in which reference TRBV7-6 and TRBJ1-3 provide the parts outside the CDR3, is GAGVSQSPRYKVTKRGQDVALRCDPISGHVSLYWYRQALGQGPEFLTYFNYEAQQDKSGLPNDRFSAERPEGSISTLTIQRTEQRDSAMYRCASSPMGPPIYFGEGSWLTVV.

V is TRBV2 and J is TRBJ1-5; D unclear. There are 16 residues in the CDR3. CDR1 and CDR2 from the germline V gene are SNHLY and FYNNEI. Trimming removed 4 bases at V and 0 bases at J, with 13 bases between. The CDR3 coding sequence is TGTGCCAGCAGTGTGTTTCCGGCCTATAGCAATCAGCCCCAGCATTTT. It codes for CASSVFPAYSNQPQHF.

The chain joins TRBV6-5 to TRBJ1-4; maybe TRBD1 (5 bases). The V gene lost 2 bases and the J gene lost 7 bases, with 14 bases spanning the gap. CDR3 size: 15 residues. Germline V gene sequence: CDR1 MNHEY, CDR2 SVGAGI. CDR3 bases: TGTGCCAGCAGTTACGGGGCCTTCGGGGGTGAAAAACTGTTTTTT. Residues: CASSYGAFGGEKLFF.

This clone was detected only once. This chain links TRBV7-9 with TRBJ2-2, with a possible D match to TRBD1 (5 bases). Germline CDR1 SEHNR, CDR2 FQNEAQ (reference sequence). CDR3 length: 14 amino acids. The germline V and J ends were trimmed by 4 bases and 7 bases, with 13 bases remaining between them. The CDR3, as DNA: TGTGCCAGCAGCTCCGCTCCAGGGATCGGGGAGCTGTTTTTT. It translates to CASSSAPGIGELFF.

The chain employs TRBV6-1 and TRBJ2-7; weak D call: TRBD1 (6 bases). CDR1 is MNHNS and CDR2 is SASEGT in the germline V gene. The CDR3 sequence is 12 residues long. V was cut by 8 bases and J by 3 bases, with 11 bases left in between. The CDR3 DNA reads TGTGCCAGCGCCGGACAGCTCTACGAGCAGTACTTC. Its translation: CASAGQLYEQYF.

As concerns this clone: One end of the junction is discordant with germline, which a read error may explain. The CDR3 reads CASSLEGNSGELFF. The CDR3 bases are TGTGCCAGCAGCTTGGAAGGGAACTCCGGGGAGCTGTTTTTT. The chain is built from TRBV5-5 and TRBJ2-2; D uncertain. Looked up from germline, CDR1 is SGHKS and CDR2 is YYEKEE (reference sequence). The length of the CDR3 is 14 residues.

Comment on this clone: Germline and junction disagree at one end, which may indicate a read error. The chain carries TRBV7-7 and TRBJ2-2; a possible D gene is TRBD1 (5 bases). This CDR3 region has 14 residues. Germline values: CDR1 SSHAT, CDR2 FNYEAQ (reference sequence). The CDR3 loop reads CASSFAKGTGELFF. The CDR3 DNA sequence: TGTGCTAGCAGCTTTGCGAAGGGGACCGGGGAGCTGTTTTTT.

The rearrangement links TRBV4-1 to TRBJ2-1, with 8 bases lining up with TRBD2. The germline V gene has CDR1 MGHRA and CDR2 YSYEKL. Trimming cost V 1 base and J 5 bases; bases outside gene matches: 7. There are 16 residues in the CDR3. The CDR3 DNA reads TGCGCCAGCAGCCAAGGTCCAGCGGGGGCCGACAATGAGCAGTTCTTC. As protein: CASSQGPAGADNEQFF.

V and J are TRBV13 and TRBJ2-7, with D possibly TRBD1 on 6 matching bases. Trimming cost V 4 bases and J 2 bases, with 15 bases left between them. This CDR3 region has 15 residues. Germline lookup yields CDR1 PRHDT and CDR2 FYEKMQ (reference sequence). The chain's CDR3 is CASSSQGGPPYEQYF. The DNA of the CDR3 is TGTGCCAGCAGCTCCCAAGGGGGTCCCCCCTACGAGCAGTACTTC.

This chain links TRBV6-5 with TRBJ2-7; the match to TRBD1 covers 10 bases. The CDR3 has 15 amino acids. The germline V gene encodes CDR1 MNHEY and CDR2 SVGAGI. The trim removed 8 bases at V and 4 bases at J, leaving 11 bases unmatched. The CDR3 DNA reads as TGTGCCAGCGGACAGGGGGTTGAGGCCTTGTACGAGCAGTACTTC. Its translation is CASGQGVEALYEQYF.

The chain recombines TRBV11-3 with TRBJ2-2, with TRBD1 matching over 11 bases. V shed 7 bases, J shed 3 bases, and the junction held 4 bases outside the gene matches. Germline values: CDR1 SGHNT, CDR2 YENEEA. CDR3 length equals 15 residues. CDR3 loop: CASTRTGGDTGELFF. CDR3 nucleotide sequence: TGTGCCAGCACCCGGACAGGGGGCGACACCGGGGAGCTGTTTTTT. The whole variable domain, remainder taken from reference TRBV11-3 and TRBJ2-2, is EAGVVQSPRYKIIEKKQPVAFWCNPISGHNTLYWYLQNLGQGPELLIRYENEEAVDDSQLPKDRFSAERLKGVDSTLKIQPAELGDSAVYLCASTRTGGDTGELFFGEGSRLTVL.

V gene TRBV7-9 combines with J gene TRBJ2-5; D gene uncertain. The closer fit of TRBJ2-7 to the DNA end suggests the J call may be wrong. The germline CDR1 and CDR2 sequences are SEHNR and FQNEAQ (reference sequence). This CDR3 spans 15 amino acids. CDR3 DNA: TGTGCCAGCAGCCCCCCCCGACTCGAAGGCGGCGAGCAGTACTTC. This gives the protein CASSPPRLEGGEQYF.

The table lists this clone with a few counts. This sequence joins TRBV27 and TRBJ1-2, with TRBD1 as a possible D gene (5 bases). The CDR3 is 13 amino acids. Trimming shortened V by 7 bases and J by 6 bases, and 15 bases separated the two germline ends. Germline V gene lookup returns CDR1 MNHEY and CDR2 SMNVEV (reference sequence). The CDR3 here is CASMEDNGNGYTF. The DNA for the CDR3 is TGTGCCAGCATGGAGGACAATGGTAATGGCTACACCTTC.